This T cell receptor beta chain appears in the sequencing data of a study of blood T cell repertoires in COVID-19. As for the study in general: Italy, Spain and the United States were the sources of the convalescent and acute COVID-19 samples. T cells, B-cell-depleted T cells, or PBMCs provided the cDNA or gDNA that served as material.

Sequencing was performed with immunoSEQ multiplex PCR; in TCRdb, only in-frame clones are kept and a portion is missing. The profile shows under 200,000 clones, 80% to 90% of them singletons. The CDR3 has 14 amino acids. Germline V lookup: CDR1 MNHEY, CDR2 SVGAGI. V was trimmed by 6 bases and J by 0 bases, leaving 11 bases between them. The J gene is TRBJ1-1, the V gene TRBV6-5, with a tentative D call TRBD1 (5 bases). The sequence came from a woman aged 65 to 85 with acute or convalescent COVID-19. The sample was peripheral blood. The CDR3 nucleotides read TGTGCCAGCAGCAGGGCAGGGTTGAACACTGAAGCTTTCTTT. It translates to CASSRAGLNTEAFF.